This T cell receptor (beta chain) was recorded in a study of T cell clonotyping in hematopoietic cell transplantation. Germline V gene data show CDR1 as GTSNPN and CDR2 as SVGIG (reference sequence). V was clipped by 5 bases and J by 0 bases, with 15 bases between them. The CDR3 spans 15 residues. For this clone: Its antigen remains unidentified.

Study-wide results and limits: Graft donor and pretransplant recipient Inverse Simpson Index values predicted broader posttransplant TCR diversity. Few recipient clonotypes overlapped donors; over 95% were de novo at given depth. Pathologically expanded recipient clonotypes increased progressively from day 30 to day 180 as diversity fell.

Produced via immunoSEQ multiplex PCR; TCRdb's table is partial and in-frame only. The sample holds about 27,000 clones, approximately 95% seen once. The chain has TRBV30 and TRBJ2-3; possible D gene TRBD2, 6 bases. The sample comprised peripheral blood mononuclear cells. The receptor comes from a man over 45 in good health. Some clones in this sample may be carry-over from other donors' samples. The CDR3 sequence is CAWDVVGGSTDTQYF. The CDR3, as DNA: TGTGCCTGGGACGTGGTGGGGGGTAGCACAGATACGCAGTATTTT.